This T cell receptor beta chain derives from a study of CD8+ T cells in alopecia areata. On the study more broadly: For treated patients, severity scores reflected the percentage of scalp area affected.

CDR3 length equals 15 residues. Germline CDR1 and CDR2: MGHDK and SYGVNS. Extracted from the samples, RNA was reverse transcribed into cDNA to serve as the sequencing template. Profiling relied on immunoSEQ multiplex PCR, and the TCRdb table lists in-frame clones only, not all of them. The sample has about 200,000 clones, under 40% seen once. This sample's treatment: oral pan-JAK inhibitor, 5-10 mg twice daily. Sorting from PBMCs produced CD4+ and CD8+ T cells. For this clone: A junction end diverges from the germline sequence, so it may reflect a read error.

The sequence derives from a human donor with alopecia areata. The sequencing here drew on CD4+ T cells sorted from blood, taken between weeks 30 and 35, from a patient treated with tofacitinib. This rearrangement joins TRBV25-1 to TRBJ1-2, with D hard to call. CDR3 sequence reads: CAGSEPSTGNYGYTF. In DNA, the CDR3 is TGTGCCGGCAGTGAACCCTCGACTGGTAACTATGGCTACACCTTC.